Following are 17 T cell receptor beta chains from one sample sequenced in a study of neoadjuvant anti-PD-1 for oral cavity cancer. Profiling relied on immunoSEQ multiplex PCR, and the TCRdb table lists in-frame clones only, not all of them. Here the sample spans 11,000 to 15,000 clones, approximately 71% being singletons. The sequencing used PBMCs, collected before nivolumab (anti-PD-1) treatment. These receptors were taken from a person aged 35-79 years with oral cavity squamous cell carcinoma.

The genes are TRBV15 and TRBJ1-2, with TRBD1 matching over 10 bases. The CDR3 length is 11 residues. V lost 9 bases to trimming and J lost 6 bases; unmatched junction nucleotides: 1. Germline lookup yields CDR1 LNHNV and CDR2 YYDKDF (reference sequence). CDR3 amino acids: CATGQGHGYTF. As DNA, the CDR3 is TGTGCCACGGGACAGGGGCATGGCTACACCTTC.

The rearrangement joins TRBV11-2 to TRBJ2-1; tentatively, D is TRBD2 (5 bases). The germline gives CDR1 SGHAT, CDR2 FQNNGV. With 6 bases removed from V and 1 base from J, the gap between germline ends came to 16 bases. This CDR3 has 16 amino acids. This CDR3 reads CASRVPGRGSYNEQFF. CDR3 nucleotide sequence: TGTGCCAGCAGGGTCCCGGGAAGAGGATCCTACAATGAGCAGTTCTTC.

This clone was seen a single time. This sequence joins TRBV11-2 and TRBJ2-5; possibly TRBD2 for D (7 bases). Germline V gene data show CDR1 as SGHAT and CDR2 as FQNNGV. This CDR3 contains 16 residues. V lost 5 bases and J lost 1, with 17 bases in between. As DNA, the CDR3 is TGTGCCAGCAGCCTATTTGGGGGGGCCTCCCAAGAGACCCAGTACTTC. Its protein is CASSLFGGASQETQYF.

This clone was picked up a small number of times. The rearrangement joins TRBV7-9 to TRBJ2-2; D possibly corresponds to TRBD2 (6 bases). The CDR3 runs 16 residues. Germline CDR1 SEHNR, CDR2 FQNEAQ (reference sequence). The V and J ends lost 5 bases and 0 bases respectively, with 13 bases between them. The CDR3 DNA follows: TGTGCCAGCAGCCCCTCTAGCGCCGCGAACACCGGGGAGCTGTTTTTT. It yields the protein CASSPSSAANTGELFF. Full variable domain (outside the CDR3, taken from reference TRBV7-9 and TRBJ2-2): DTGVSQNPRHKITKRGQNVTFRCDPISEHNRLYWYRQTLGQGPEFLTYFQNEAQLEKSRLLSDRFSAERPKGSFSTLEIQRTEQGDSAMYLCASSPSSAANTGELFFGEGSRLTVL.

The chain has TRBV6-5 and TRBJ2-7, with D uncertain. Germline V gives CDR1 MNHEY, CDR2 SVGAGI. V shed 2 bases and J shed 3 bases, with 14 bases lying between them. The CDR3 consists of 15 residues. The CDR3 here is CASSYGFTSIYEQYF. CDR3 nucleotides: TGTGCCAGCAGTTACGGATTTACGTCAATCTACGAGCAGTACTTC.

The chain combines TRBV9 with TRBJ2-7, with D perhaps given as TRBD1 or TRBD2 (5 bases each). Trimming left V 4 bases short and J 3 bases short, with 23 bases between. The CDR3 runs 17 residues. CDR1 and CDR2 (germline): SGDLS, YYNGEE. The CDR3, as DNA: TGTGCCAGCAGCCAATACTCGGGGCAGGGCATGGACTACGAGCAGTACTTC. As protein: CASSQYSGQGMDYEQYF.

The chain couples TRBV4-1 to TRBJ2-2, with 10 nucleotides matching TRBD1. V lost 2 bases to trimming and J lost 4 bases; unmatched junction nucleotides: 7. Per the germline V gene, CDR1 is MGHRA and CDR2 is YSYEKL. The CDR3 totals 17 residues. The CDR3 protein is CASSQLGQGVSTGELFF. The CDR3 DNA follows: TGCGCCAGCAGCCAACTCGGACAGGGGGTAAGCACCGGGGAGCTGTTTTTT.

CDR3 in DNA: TGCGCCCCCCACCCTTCGGCGTCCCTAAAACACGAGCAGTACTTC. It encodes CAPHPSASLKHEQYF. The chain has TRBV5-1 and TRBJ2-7; no definite D call. The germline V gene encodes CDR1 SGHRS and CDR2 YFSETQ. The CDR3 runs 15 residues. The V end was cut by 10 bases, the J end by 5 bases, with 25 bases between.

The chain links TRBV5-1 to TRBJ1-1; D uncertain. From germline, CDR1 is SGHRS and CDR2 YFSETQ. V was trimmed by 0 bases and J by 1 base, leaving 7 bases between them. The CDR3 has 14 residues. For the CDR3, the DNA is TGCGCCAGCAGCTTGGAAGCGCCGAACACTGAAGCTTTCTTT. Translation: CASSLEAPNTEAFF.

The CDR3 loop reads CASSYGGAPNEKLFF. CDR3 DNA sequence: TGTGCCAGCAGTTACGGGGGAGCGCCAAATGAAAAACTGTTTTTT. The chain recombines TRBV6-5 with TRBJ1-4, with D possibly matching TRBD1 (5 bases). Germline V CDR1 and CDR2: MNHEY, SVGAGI. Trimming cost V 2 bases and J 5 bases, with 12 bases left between them. CDR3 size: 15 residues.

This chain links TRBV30 with TRBJ1-5, with TRBD1 identical over 8 bases. Trimming cost V 1 base and J 6 bases; bases outside gene matches: 26. Germline V gene lookup returns CDR1 GTSNPN and CDR2 SVGIG (reference sequence). The CDR3 is 21 amino acids. The DNA of the CDR3 is TGTGCCTGGAGTGGGTGGACAGGGCTAGACTCTTGGTCTCGGTCGGGTCAGCCCCAGCATTTT. Translation: CAWSGWTGLDSWSRSGQPQHF. Complete variable domain (other parts from reference TRBV30 and TRBJ1-5): SQTIHQWPATLVQPVGSPLSLECTVEGTSNPNLYWYRQAAGRGLQLLFYSVGIGQISSEVPQNLSASRPQDRQFILSSKKLLLSDSGFYLCAWSGWTGLDSWSRSGQPQHFGDGTRLSIL.

The rearrangement uses TRBV28 and TRBJ1-2; TRBD1 is a possible D gene (5 bases). The CDR3 is 11 residues long. Germline V gene lookup returns CDR1 MDHEN and CDR2 SYDVKM. V dropped 6 bases and J dropped 7 bases, with 9 bases sitting between them. DNA of the CDR3: TGTGCCAGCAGCCGAAGGGGTGGCTACACCTTC. Translated, it gives CASSRRGGYTF.

Only a few counts were recorded for this clone. The gene calls are TRBV2 and TRBJ1-1; D is undetermined. CDR3 length: 14 amino acids. CDR1 SNHLY and CDR2 FYNNEI come from the germline V gene. Trimming removed 4 bases from V and 4 bases from J, with 13 bases in between. The CDR3 reads CASSVRGSVTEAFF. CDR3 in DNA: TGTGCCAGCAGTGTTCGGGGTTCGGTCACTGAAGCTTTCTTT.

This clone has more than one count but fewer than ten. This chain joins TRBV7-9 and TRBJ2-1, with a weak D call TRBD2 (5 bases). Germline loops: CDR1 SEHNR, CDR2 FQNEAQ (reference sequence). Trimming pared 6 bases from V and 7 bases from J, leaving 10 bases between. CDR3 length: 12 residues. CDR3 DNA: TGTGCCAGCAGACGAGCGGATAATGAGCAGTTCTTC. Translation gives CASRRADNEQFF.

This chain joins TRBV6-5 and TRBJ1-1; D remains ambiguous. The germline V gene has CDR1 MNHEY and CDR2 SVGAGI. With 1 base removed from V and 2 bases from J, the gap between germline ends came to 8 bases. The CDR3 is made up of 14 amino acids. The CDR3 loop reads CASSYFPLNTEAFF. The CDR3 bases are TGTGCCAGCAGTTACTTCCCACTTAACACTGAAGCTTTCTTT.

The chain carries TRBV19 and TRBJ1-5; D may be TRBD1 (5 bases). Trimming stripped 7 bases from V and 0 bases from J, with 28 bases between. Germline V gene sequence: CDR1 LNHDA, CDR2 SQIVND (reference sequence). This CDR3 has 20 amino acids. The CDR3 reads CASKREWDRRAQYSNQPQHF. In nucleotides, the CDR3 is TGTGCCAGTAAAAGAGAGTGGGACCGCAGAGCTCAGTATAGCAATCAGCCCCAGCATTTT.

J is TRBJ2-7 and V is TRBV28, with TRBD2 matching over 7 bases. The CDR3 runs to 15 residues. V lost 3 bases and J lost 1; bases outside the gene matches: 6. CDR1 is MDHEN and CDR2 is SYDVKM in the germline V gene. CDR3 sequence reads: CASSLGGSPSYEQYF. CDR3 in DNA: TGTGCCAGCAGTTTGGGCGGGAGCCCTTCCTACGAGCAGTACTTC.